The 9 T cell receptor beta chains presented below share a single source sample, sequenced in a study of human T cells and chemical hapten exposure. Via MiXCR, TCRdb re-called the RACE reads, giving one row per CDR3 protein. The profile shows about 160,000 distinct CDR3 sequences, about a quarter of them singletons. The time point: patch test 3, about 24 weeks after DPC sensitization. Stated treatment: therapeutic diphenylcyclopropenone sensitization with weekly scalp DPC. The sample consisted of whole blood, taken in connection with sensitization to the hapten diphenylcyclopropenone (DPC). The receptors shown here come from a young woman with alopecia areata. Some clones in this sample may be carry-over from other donors' samples.

A few counts support this clonotype. This chain uses TRBV4-2 with TRBJ1-4; unclear D gene. V was shortened by 0 bases and J by 5 bases, with 1 base between the two germline ends. The CDR3 extends over 12 amino acids. CDR1 is LGHNA and CDR2 is YNFKEQ in the germline V gene. The CDR3 sequence: CASSQENEKLFF. CDR3 DNA sequence: TGTGCCAGCAGCCAAGAGAATGAAAAACTGTTTTTT.

In this sample, this clonotype turned up a few times. This chain connects TRBV6-2 or TRBV6-3 to TRBJ1-5, with TRBD1 as a possible D gene (6 bases). CDR1 is MNHEY and CDR2 is SVGEGT in the germline V gene. The CDR3 sequence is 14 residues long. V lost 10 bases and J lost 3, with 16 bases in between. CDR3 in DNA: TGTGCCACCTCCCGGGACAACCTCAATCAGCCCCAGCATTTT. Protein product: CATSRDNLNQPQHF.

The chain has TRBV29-1 and TRBJ2-1; 11 nucleotides line up with TRBD2. J was trimmed by 8 bases and V by 5 bases; bases with no gene match: 5. Germline loops: CDR1 SQVTM, CDR2 ANQGSEA. The CDR3 has 13 amino acids. The CDR3, as DNA: TGCAGCGTTCCGCGGACTAGCGGGTATGAGCAGTTCTTC. Translation: CSVPRTSGYEQFF.

This clonotype was found a few times. This rearrangement joins TRBV4-1 to TRBJ2-7; TRBD1 matches 7 bases. The CDR3 extends over 14 amino acids. V dropped 3 bases and J dropped 3; count of bases not matched to a gene: 5. Germline V lookup: CDR1 MGHRA, CDR2 YSYEKL. The CDR3 is CASSQQTGYYEQYF. In DNA, the CDR3 is TGCGCCAGCAGCCAGCAGACAGGGTACTACGAGCAGTACTTC.

This clonotype showed up just a few times. The J gene is TRBJ1-2, the V gene TRBV15; TRBD1 agrees at 7 bases. From germline, CDR1 is LNHNV and CDR2 YYDKDF (reference sequence). The CDR3 is 16 amino acids. The trim removed 2 bases at V and 4 bases at J, leaving 10 bases unmatched. CDR3 coding DNA: TGTGCCACCAGCAGAACCGGGACAGATAATTTCTATGGCTACACCTTC. Encoded protein: CATSRTGTDNFYGYTF.

This clonotype turned up a few times. The V gene is TRBV2, the J gene TRBJ2-3, with 11 positions matching TRBD2. This CDR3 has 14 amino acids. Trimming took 7 bases from V and 7 from J; bases not matched to a gene: 7. From germline, CDR1 is SNHLY and CDR2 FYNNEI. CDR3 residues: CASKVTSGANTQYF. The DNA of the CDR3 is TGTGCCAGCAAGGTGACTAGCGGGGCGAATACGCAGTATTTT.

The J gene is TRBJ2-7, the V gene TRBV5-1, with D uncertain. Trimming left V 0 bases short and J 1 base short, with 14 bases between. This CDR3 comprises 16 residues. Germline CDR1 SGHRS, CDR2 YFSETQ. The CDR3 loop is CASSLDRLKGSYEQYF. DNA of the CDR3: TGCGCCAGCAGCTTGGATCGTCTTAAAGGTTCCTACGAGCAGTACTTC.

The rearrangement joins TRBV27 to TRBJ2-7; D gene uncertain. The germline CDR1 and CDR2 sequences are MNHEY and SMNVEV (reference sequence). The CDR3 is made up of 15 amino acids. V gave up 5 bases and J gave up 4 bases, with 18 bases separating them. CDR3 sequence reads: CASSLTPNGLYEQYF. The CDR3 bases are TGTGCCAGCAGTCTAACTCCGAATGGGCTTTACGAGCAGTACTTC.

This chain joins TRBV5-1 and TRBJ2-3; no definite D call. V lost 0 bases and J 1 base, leaving 6 bases between the germline ends. There are 14 residues in the CDR3. Germline CDR1 and CDR2: SGHRS and YFSETQ. The CDR3 DNA follows: TGCGCCAGCAGCTTGGGTAGTGGCACAGATACGCAGTATTTT. Residues: CASSLGSGTDTQYF. Supplemented by reference TRBV5-1 and TRBJ2-3, the full variable domain reads KAGVTQTPRYLIKTRGQQVTLSCSPISGHRSVSWYQQTPGQGLQFLFEYFSETQRNKGNFPGRFSGRQFSNSRSEMNVSTLELGDSALYLCASSLGSGTDTQYFGPGTRLTVL.